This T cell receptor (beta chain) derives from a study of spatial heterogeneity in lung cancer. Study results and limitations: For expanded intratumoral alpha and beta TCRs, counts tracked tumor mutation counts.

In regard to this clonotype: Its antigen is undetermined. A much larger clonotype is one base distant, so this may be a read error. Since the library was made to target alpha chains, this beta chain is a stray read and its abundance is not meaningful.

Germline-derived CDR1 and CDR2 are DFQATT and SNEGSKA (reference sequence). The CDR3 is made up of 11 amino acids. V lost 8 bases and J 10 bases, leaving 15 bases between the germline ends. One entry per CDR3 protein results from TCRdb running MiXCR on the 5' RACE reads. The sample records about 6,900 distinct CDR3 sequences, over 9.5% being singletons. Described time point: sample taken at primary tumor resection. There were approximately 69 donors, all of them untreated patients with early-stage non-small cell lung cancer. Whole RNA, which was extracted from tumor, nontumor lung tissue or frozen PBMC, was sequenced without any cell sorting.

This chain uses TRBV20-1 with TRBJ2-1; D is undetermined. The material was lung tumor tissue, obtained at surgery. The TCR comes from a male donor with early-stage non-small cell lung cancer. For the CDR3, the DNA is TGCAGTTCCCGGATAGGGCGAGAGCAGTTCTTC. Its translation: CSSRIGREQFF.